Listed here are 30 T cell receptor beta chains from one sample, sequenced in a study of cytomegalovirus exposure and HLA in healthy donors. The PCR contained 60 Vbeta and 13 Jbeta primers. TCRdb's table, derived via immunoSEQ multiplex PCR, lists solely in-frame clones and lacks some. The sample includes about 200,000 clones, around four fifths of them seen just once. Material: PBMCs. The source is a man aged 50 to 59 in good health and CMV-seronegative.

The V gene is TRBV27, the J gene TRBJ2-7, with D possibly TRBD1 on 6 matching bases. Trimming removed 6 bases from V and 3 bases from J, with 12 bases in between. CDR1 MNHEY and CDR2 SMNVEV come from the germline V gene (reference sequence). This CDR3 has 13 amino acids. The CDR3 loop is CASSLGQFYEQYF. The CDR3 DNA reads TGTGCCAGCAGCCTCGGACAGTTCTACGAGCAGTACTTC.

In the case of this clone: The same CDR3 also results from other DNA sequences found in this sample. CDR3 nucleotides: TGTGCCAGCTCACCTTCGGGGCAAGAGACCCAGTACTTC. It specifies CASSPSGQETQYF. The chain is built from TRBV18 and TRBJ2-5; tentative D call: TRBD2 (5 bases). Trimming took 3 bases from V and 2 from J, leaving 7 bases between them. CDR3 length: 13 residues. Germline V CDR1 and CDR2: KGHSH, LQKENI.

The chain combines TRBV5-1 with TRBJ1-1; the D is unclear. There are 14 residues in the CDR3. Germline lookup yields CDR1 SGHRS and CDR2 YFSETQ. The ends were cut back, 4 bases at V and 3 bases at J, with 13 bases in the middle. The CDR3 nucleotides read TGCGCCAGCAGCACTCGAGGCGGTGACACTGAAGCTTTCTTT. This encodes CASSTRGGDTEAFF.

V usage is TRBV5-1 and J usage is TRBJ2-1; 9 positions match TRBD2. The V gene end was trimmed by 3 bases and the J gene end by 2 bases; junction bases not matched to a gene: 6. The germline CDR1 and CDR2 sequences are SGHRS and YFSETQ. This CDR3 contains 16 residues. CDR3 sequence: CASSSLAGVTYNEQFF. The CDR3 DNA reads TGCGCCAGCAGCTCCTTAGCGGGAGTGACCTACAATGAGCAGTTCTTC.

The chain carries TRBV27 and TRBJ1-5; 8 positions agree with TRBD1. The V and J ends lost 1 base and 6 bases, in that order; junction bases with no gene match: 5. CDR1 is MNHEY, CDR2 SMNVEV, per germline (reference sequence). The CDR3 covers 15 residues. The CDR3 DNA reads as TGTGCCAGCAGTTTATACGGACAGGGCGGTCAGCCCCAGCATTTT. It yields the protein CASSLYGQGGQPQHF.

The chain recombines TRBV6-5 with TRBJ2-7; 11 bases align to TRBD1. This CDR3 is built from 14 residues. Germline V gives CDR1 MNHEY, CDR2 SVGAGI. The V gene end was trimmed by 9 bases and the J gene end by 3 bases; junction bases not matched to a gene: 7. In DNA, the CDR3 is TGTGCCAGTTCCCGGGACAGGGGGGACTACGAGCAGTACTTC. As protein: CASSRDRGDYEQYF.

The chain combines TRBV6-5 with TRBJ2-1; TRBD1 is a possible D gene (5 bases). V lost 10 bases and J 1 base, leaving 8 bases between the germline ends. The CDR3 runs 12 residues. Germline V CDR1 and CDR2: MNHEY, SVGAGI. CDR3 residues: CAIRTSYNEQFF. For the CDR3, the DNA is TGTGCCATTCGGACATCCTACAATGAGCAGTTCTTC.

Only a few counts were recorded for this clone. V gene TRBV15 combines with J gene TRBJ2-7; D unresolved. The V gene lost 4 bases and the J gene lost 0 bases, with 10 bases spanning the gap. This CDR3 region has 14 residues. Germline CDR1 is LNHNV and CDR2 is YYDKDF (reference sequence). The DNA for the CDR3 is TGTGCCACCAGCACAGGCCCCACCTCCTACGAGCAGTACTTC. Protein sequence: CATSTGPTSYEQYF. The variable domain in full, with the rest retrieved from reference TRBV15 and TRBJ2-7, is DAMVIQNPRYQVTQFGKPVTLSCSQTLNHNVMYWYQQKSSQAPKLLFHYYDKDFNNEADTPDNFQSRRPNTSFCFLDIRSPGLGDTAMYLCATSTGPTSYEQYFGPGTRLTVT.

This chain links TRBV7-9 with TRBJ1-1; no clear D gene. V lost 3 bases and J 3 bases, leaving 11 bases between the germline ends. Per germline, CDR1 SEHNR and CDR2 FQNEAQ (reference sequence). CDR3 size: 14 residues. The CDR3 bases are TGTGCCAGCAGCTTGATGGGGAGTTACACTGAAGCTTTCTTT. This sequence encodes CASSLMGSYTEAFF.

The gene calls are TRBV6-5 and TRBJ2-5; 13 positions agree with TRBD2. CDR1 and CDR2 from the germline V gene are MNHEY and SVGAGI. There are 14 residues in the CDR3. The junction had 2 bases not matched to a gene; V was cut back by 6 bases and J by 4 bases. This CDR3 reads CASRGLAGTETQYF. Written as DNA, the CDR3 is TGTGCCAGCAGGGGACTAGCGGGAACAGAGACCCAGTACTTC.

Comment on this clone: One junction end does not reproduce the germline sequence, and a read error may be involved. DNA for the CDR3: TGTGCCAGCAGCCCCCGCGGGTCGTCCTCCGAGCAGTACTTC. Encoded protein: CASSPRGSSSEQYF. The chain carries TRBV7-9 and TRBJ2-7, with a weak D call TRBD2 (5 bases). Germline-derived CDR1 and CDR2 are SEHNR and FQNEAQ (reference sequence). The CDR3 contains 14 residues.

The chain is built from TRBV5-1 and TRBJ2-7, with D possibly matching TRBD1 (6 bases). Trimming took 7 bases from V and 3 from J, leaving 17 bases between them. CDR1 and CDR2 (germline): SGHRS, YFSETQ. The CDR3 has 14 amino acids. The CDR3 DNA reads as TGCGCCAGCGGTCCCCTAGGGGGAAACTACGAGCAGTACTTC. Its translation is CASGPLGGNYEQYF.

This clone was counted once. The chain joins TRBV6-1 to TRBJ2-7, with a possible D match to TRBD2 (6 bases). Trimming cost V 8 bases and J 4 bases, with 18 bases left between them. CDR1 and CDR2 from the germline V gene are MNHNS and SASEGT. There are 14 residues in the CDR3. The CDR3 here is CASSVGRGRYEQYF. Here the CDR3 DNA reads TGTGCCAGCTCGGTTGGGCGGGGAAGGTACGAGCAGTACTTC.

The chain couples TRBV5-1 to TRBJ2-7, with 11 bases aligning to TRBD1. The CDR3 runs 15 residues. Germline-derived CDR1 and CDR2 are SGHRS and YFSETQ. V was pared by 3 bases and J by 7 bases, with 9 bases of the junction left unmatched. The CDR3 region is CASSWRGQGVREQYF. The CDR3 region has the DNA TGCGCCAGCAGCTGGAGGGGACAGGGGGTTAGGGAGCAGTACTTC.

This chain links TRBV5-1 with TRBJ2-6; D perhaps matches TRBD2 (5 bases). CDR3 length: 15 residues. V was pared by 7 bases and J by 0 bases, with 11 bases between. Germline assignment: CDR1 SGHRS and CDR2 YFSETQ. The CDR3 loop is CASSGSPSGANVLTF. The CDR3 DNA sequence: TGCGCCAGCTCGGGGAGTCCCTCTGGGGCCAACGTCCTGACTTTC.

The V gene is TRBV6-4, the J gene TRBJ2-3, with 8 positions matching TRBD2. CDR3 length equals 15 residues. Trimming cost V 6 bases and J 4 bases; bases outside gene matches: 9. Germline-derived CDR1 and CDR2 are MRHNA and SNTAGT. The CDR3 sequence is CASSPRSGGADTQYF. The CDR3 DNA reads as TGTGCCAGCAGCCCCCGGTCGGGAGGGGCAGATACGCAGTATTTT.

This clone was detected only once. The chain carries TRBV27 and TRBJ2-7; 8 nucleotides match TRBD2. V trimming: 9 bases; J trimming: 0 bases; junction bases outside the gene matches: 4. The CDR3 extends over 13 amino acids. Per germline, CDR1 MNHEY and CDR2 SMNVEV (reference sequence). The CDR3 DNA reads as TGTGCCAGTGGGACTAGGAACTCCTACGAGCAGTACTTC. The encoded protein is CASGTRNSYEQYF.

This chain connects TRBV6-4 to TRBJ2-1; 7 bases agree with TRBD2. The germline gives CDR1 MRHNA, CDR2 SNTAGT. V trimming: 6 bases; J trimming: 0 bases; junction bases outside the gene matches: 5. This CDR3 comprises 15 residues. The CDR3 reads CASSIAGSSYNEQFF. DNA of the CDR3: TGTGCCAGCAGCATAGCGGGTTCCTCCTACAATGAGCAGTTCTTC.

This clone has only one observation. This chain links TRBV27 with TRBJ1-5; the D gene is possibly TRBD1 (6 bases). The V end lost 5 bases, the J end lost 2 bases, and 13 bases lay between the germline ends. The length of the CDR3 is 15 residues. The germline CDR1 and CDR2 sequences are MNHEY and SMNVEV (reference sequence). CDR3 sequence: CASSRTAWGNQPQHF. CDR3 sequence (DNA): TGTGCCAGCAGTCGGACAGCCTGGGGCAATCAGCCCCAGCATTTT.

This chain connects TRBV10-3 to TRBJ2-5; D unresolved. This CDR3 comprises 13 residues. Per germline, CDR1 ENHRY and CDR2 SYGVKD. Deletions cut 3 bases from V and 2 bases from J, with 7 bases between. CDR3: CAISEWQQETQYF. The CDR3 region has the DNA TGTGCCATCAGTGAATGGCAACAAGAGACCCAGTACTTC.

The CDR3: CASSNGDRQPNYGYTF. DNA for the CDR3: TGTGCCAGTAGTAACGGGGACAGACAACCTAACTATGGCTACACCTTC. This sequence joins TRBV19 and TRBJ1-2; 7 positions match TRBD1. In germline, CDR1 is LNHDA, CDR2 SQIVND (reference sequence). The CDR3 is 16 amino acids. V gave up 4 bases and J gave up 0 bases; unmatched junction bases: 8.

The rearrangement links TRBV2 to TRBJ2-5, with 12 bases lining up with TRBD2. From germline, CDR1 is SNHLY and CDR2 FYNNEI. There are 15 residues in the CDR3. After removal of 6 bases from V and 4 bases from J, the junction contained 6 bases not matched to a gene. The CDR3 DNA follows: TGTGCCAGCAGCGGACTAGCGGGAACTCTAGAGACCCAGTACTTC. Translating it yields CASSGLAGTLETQYF.

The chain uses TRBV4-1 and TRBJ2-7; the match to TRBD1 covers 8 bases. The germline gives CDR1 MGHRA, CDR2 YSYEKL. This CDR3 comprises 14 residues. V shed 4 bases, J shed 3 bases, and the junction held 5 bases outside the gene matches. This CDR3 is CASSPQGVGYEQYF. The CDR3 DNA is TGCGCCAGCAGCCCACAGGGGGTGGGCTACGAGCAGTACTTC.

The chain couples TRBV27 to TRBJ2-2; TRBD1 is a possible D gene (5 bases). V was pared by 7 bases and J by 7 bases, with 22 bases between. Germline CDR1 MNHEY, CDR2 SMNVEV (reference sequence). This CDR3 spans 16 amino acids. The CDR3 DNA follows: TGTGCCAGCACCAGACCCCGGGCAGGGAAGGTCGGGGAGCTGTTTTTT. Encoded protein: CASTRPRAGKVGELFF.

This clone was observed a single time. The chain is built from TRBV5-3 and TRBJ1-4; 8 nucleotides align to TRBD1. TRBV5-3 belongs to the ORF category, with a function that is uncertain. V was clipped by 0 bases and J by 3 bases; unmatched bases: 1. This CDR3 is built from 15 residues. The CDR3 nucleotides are TGTGCCAGAAGCTTGGGGGACAGGCCTAATGAAAAACTGTTTTTT. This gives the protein CARSLGDRPNEKLFF.

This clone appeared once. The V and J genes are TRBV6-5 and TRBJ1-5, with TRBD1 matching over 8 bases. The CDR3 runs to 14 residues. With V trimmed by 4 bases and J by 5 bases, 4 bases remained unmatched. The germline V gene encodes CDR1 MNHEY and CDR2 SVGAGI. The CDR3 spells CASSFDRGYQPQHF. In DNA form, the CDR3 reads TGTGCCAGCAGTTTCGACAGGGGATATCAGCCCCAGCATTTT.

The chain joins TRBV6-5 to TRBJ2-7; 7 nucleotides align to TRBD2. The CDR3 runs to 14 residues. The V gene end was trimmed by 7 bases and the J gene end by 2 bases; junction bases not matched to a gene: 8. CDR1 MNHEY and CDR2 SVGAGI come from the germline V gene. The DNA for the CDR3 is TGTGCCAGCACCTCAGCGGGGTTTCCCTACGAGCAGTACTTC. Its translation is CASTSAGFPYEQYF.

The DNA for the CDR3 is TGCGCCAGCAGTTCACTAGCGGGAGAGGACATTCAGTACTTC. Translating gives CASSSLAGEDIQYF. This chain connects TRBV5-1 to TRBJ2-4, with 11 positions matching TRBD2. Per the germline V gene, CDR1 is SGHRS and CDR2 is YFSETQ. The CDR3 is made up of 14 amino acids. Losses at the gene ends were 5 bases for V and 8 bases for J; bases not matched to a gene: 6.

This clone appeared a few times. CDR3 loop: CAWSFRGGRHEQYF. The DNA of the CDR3 is TGTGCCTGGAGTTTCCGGGGGGGGCGTCACGAGCAGTACTTC. The chain is built from TRBV30 and TRBJ2-7; TRBD2 aligns across 8 bases. Looked up from germline, CDR1 is GTSNPN and CDR2 is SVGIG (reference sequence). The CDR3 sequence is 14 residues long. V trimming: 2 bases; J trimming: 5 bases; junction bases outside the gene matches: 8. Together with reference TRBV30 and TRBJ2-7, the CDR3 gives the full variable domain: SQTIHQWPATLVQPVGSPLSLECTVEGTSNPNLYWYRQAAGRGLQLLFYSVGIGQISSEVPQNLSASRPQDRQFILSSKKLLLSDSGFYLCAWSFRGGRHEQYFGPGTRLTVT.

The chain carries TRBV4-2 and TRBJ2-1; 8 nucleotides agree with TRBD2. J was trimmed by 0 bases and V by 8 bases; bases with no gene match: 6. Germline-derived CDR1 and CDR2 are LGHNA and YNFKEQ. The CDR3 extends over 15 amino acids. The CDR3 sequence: CASGAGTSSYNEQFF. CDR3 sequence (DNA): TGTGCCAGCGGTGCCGGGACTAGCTCCTACAATGAGCAGTTCTTC.